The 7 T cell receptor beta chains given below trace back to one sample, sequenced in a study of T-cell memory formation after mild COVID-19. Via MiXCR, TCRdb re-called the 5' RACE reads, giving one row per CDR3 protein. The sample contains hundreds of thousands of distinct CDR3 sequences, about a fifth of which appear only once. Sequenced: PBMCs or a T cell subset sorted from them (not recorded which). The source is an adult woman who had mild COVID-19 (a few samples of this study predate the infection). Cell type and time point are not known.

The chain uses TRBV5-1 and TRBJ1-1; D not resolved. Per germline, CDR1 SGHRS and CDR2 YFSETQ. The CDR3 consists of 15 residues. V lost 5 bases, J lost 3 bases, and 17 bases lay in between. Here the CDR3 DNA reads TGCGCCAGCAGAGAGAGGAAGGGTCGGGACACTGAAGCTTTCTTT. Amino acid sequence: CASRERKGRDTEAFF.

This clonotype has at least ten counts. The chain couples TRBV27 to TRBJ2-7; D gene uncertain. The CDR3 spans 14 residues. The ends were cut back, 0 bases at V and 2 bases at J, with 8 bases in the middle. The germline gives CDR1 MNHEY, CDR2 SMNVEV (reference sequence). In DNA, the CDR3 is TGTGCCAGCAGTTTATCTGGGCAGGCCTACGAGCAGTACTTC. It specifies CASSLSGQAYEQYF.

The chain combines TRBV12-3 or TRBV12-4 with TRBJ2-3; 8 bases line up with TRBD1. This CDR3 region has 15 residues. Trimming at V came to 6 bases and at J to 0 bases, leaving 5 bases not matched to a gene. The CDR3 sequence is CASSRQGTSTDTQYF. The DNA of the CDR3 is TGTGCCAGCAGCCGACAGGGGACGAGCACAGATACGCAGTATTTT.

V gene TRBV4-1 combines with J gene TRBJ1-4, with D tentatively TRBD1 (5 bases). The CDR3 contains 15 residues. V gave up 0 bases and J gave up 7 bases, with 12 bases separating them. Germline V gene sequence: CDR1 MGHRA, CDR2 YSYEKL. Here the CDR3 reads CASSQEGGRGEKLFF. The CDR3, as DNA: TGCGCCAGCAGCCAAGAAGGAGGGAGGGGTGAAAAACTGTTTTTT.

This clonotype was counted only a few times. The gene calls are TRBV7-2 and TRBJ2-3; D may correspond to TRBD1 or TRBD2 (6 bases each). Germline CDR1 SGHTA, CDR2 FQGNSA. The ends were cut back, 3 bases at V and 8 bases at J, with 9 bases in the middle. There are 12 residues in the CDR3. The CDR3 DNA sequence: TGTGCCAGCAGCTTTGAGGGGGGTACGCAGTATTTT. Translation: CASSFEGGTQYF.

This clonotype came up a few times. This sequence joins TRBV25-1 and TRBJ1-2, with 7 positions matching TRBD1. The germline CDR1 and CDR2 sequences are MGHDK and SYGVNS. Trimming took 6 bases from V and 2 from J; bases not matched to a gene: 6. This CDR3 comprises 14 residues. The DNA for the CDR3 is TGTGCCAGCAGGGACACGACAGGGAACTATGGCTACACCTTC. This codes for CASRDTTGNYGYTF.

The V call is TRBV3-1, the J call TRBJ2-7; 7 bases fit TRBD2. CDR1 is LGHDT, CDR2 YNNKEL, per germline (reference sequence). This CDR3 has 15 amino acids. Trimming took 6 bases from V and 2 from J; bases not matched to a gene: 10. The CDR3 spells CASSPTGTTAYEQYF. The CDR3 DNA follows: TGTGCCAGCAGTCCCACCGGGACTACCGCCTACGAGCAGTACTTC.